These 29 T cell receptor beta chains share one sample of origin, sequenced in a study of T cells in Graves' hyperthyroidism and ophthalmopathy. Regions amplified from RNA transcripts were the TCR beta CDR3 regions. HTBI primers were the set used in a first-round RT-PCR of the TCR CDR3. MiXCR, run by TCRdb on the multiplex PCR reads, gives a single entry per CDR3 protein. The profile shows around 700,000 distinct CDR3 sequences, 18% of them singletons. The source material was blood. The receptors were gathered from a woman in her forties or fifties with Graves' hyperthyroidism that later progressed to Graves' ophthalmopathy.

The CDR3 here is CAISAGRDSYEQYF. CDR3 in DNA: TGTGCCATCAGTGCAGGACGGGACTCCTACGAGCAGTACTTC. The V call is TRBV10-3, the J call TRBJ2-7, with D perhaps TRBD2 (5 bases). Trimming removed 4 bases at V and 0 bases at J, with 10 bases between. The CDR3 totals 14 residues. Looked up from germline, CDR1 is ENHRY and CDR2 is SYGVKD.

As DNA, the CDR3 is TGCGCCAGCAGTATGGACAGGGCTACTGAAGCTTTCTTT. It yields the protein CASSMDRATEAFF. The V call is TRBV4-1, the J call TRBJ1-1, with 8 bases matching TRBD1. The CDR3 runs to 13 residues. The germline V gene has CDR1 MGHRA and CDR2 YSYEKL. V trimming: 6 bases; J trimming: 5 bases; junction bases outside the gene matches: 5.

This clonotype was observed a handful of times. The chain has TRBV4-1 and TRBJ1-4; D not resolved. The CDR3 is made up of 16 amino acids. Trimming left V 3 bases short and J 0 bases short, with 11 bases between. Germline V lookup: CDR1 MGHRA, CDR2 YSYEKL. The CDR3 protein is CASSHAEVATNEKLFF. The CDR3, as DNA: TGCGCCAGCAGCCATGCAGAAGTTGCAACTAATGAAAAACTGTTTTTT.

About this clonotype: Possible read error: a much larger clone is one base away. The chain recombines TRBV30 with TRBJ2-3; 9 bases align to TRBD1. Trimming cost V 3 bases and J 7 bases; bases outside gene matches: 11. This CDR3 contains 15 residues. Germline V gene data show CDR1 as GTSNPN and CDR2 as SVGIG (reference sequence). This chain's CDR3 is CAWSGTGRLTNTQYF. The CDR3, as DNA: TGTGCCTGGAGCGGGACAGGGAGACTAACTAATACGCAGTATTTT.

This clonotype was seen only a few times. J is TRBJ1-1 and V is TRBV11-2; weak D call: TRBD1 (5 bases). Germline CDR1 reads SGHAT; CDR2 reads FQNNGV. V shed 5 bases and J shed 4 bases, with 23 bases lying between them. This CDR3 contains 17 residues. The CDR3 reads CASSLGTSGGPATEAFF. The CDR3, as DNA: TGTGCCAGCAGCCTCGGGACTAGCGGGGGACCGGCCACTGAAGCTTTCTTT.

The CDR3 protein is CASSLDGSQETQYF. CDR3 nucleotides: TGCGCCAGCAGCTTGGACGGCTCCCAAGAGACCCAGTACTTC. V is TRBV5-1 and J is TRBJ2-5; no definite D call. Germline CDR1 is SGHRS and CDR2 is YFSETQ. Trimming left V 0 bases short and J 1 base short, with 7 bases between. The CDR3 sequence is 14 residues long.

This clonotype was found a few times. The CDR3 sequence is CASSPTNPGNDQETQYF. DNA of the CDR3: TGTGCCAGCTCTCCGACTAACCCGGGGAACGACCAAGAGACCCAGTACTTC. The rearrangement joins TRBV18 to TRBJ2-5; the D gene is possibly TRBD2 (5 bases). Per germline, CDR1 KGHSH and CDR2 LQKENI. The CDR3 has 17 amino acids. With 6 bases removed from V and 0 bases from J, the gap between germline ends came to 20 bases.

The chain joins TRBV6-1 to TRBJ1-3; D is possibly TRBD1 (5 bases). V lost 7 bases and J lost 0, with 13 bases in between. This CDR3 region has 15 residues. Germline assignment: CDR1 MNHNS and CDR2 SASEGT. The CDR3 is CASTVRGISGNTIYF. The CDR3 nucleotides read TGTGCCAGCACGGTTAGGGGCATCTCTGGAAACACCATATATTTT.

The chain has TRBV7-9 and TRBJ2-1; D ambiguous. The V end was cut by 4 bases, the J end by 4 bases, with 14 bases between. Germline CDR1 SEHNR, CDR2 FQNEAQ (reference sequence). The CDR3 extends over 15 amino acids. CDR3 region: CASSSGLLRYNEQFF. DNA for the CDR3: TGTGCCAGCAGCTCGGGTCTACTGCGGTACAATGAGCAGTTCTTC.

The table lists this clonotype with a few counts. The CDR3 DNA reads TGTGCTAGTGGTGAGGGGCAGTCTAATTCACCCCTCCACTTT. Translation: CASGEGQSNSPLHF. The rearrangement joins TRBV12-5 to TRBJ1-6, with a weak D call TRBD1 (5 bases). The CDR3 runs 14 residues. Germline V CDR1 and CDR2: LGHNT, FRNRAP. V was clipped by 5 bases and J by 6 bases, with 11 bases between them.

The gene calls are TRBV15 and TRBJ1-5, with 9 nucleotides matching TRBD1. The CDR3 runs 16 residues. From germline, CDR1 is LNHNV and CDR2 YYDKDF (reference sequence). The J segment lost 3 bases and the V segment lost 8 bases, leaving 11 bases of the junction unmatched. As DNA, the CDR3 is TGTGCCACCGCACACAGGGGGCGCGGGGACAATCAGCCCCAGCATTTT. Protein product: CATAHRGRGDNQPQHF.

This clonotype was counted at least ten times. The V gene is TRBV30, the J gene TRBJ2-2, with 11 positions matching TRBD1. The length of the CDR3 is 14 residues. The germline gives CDR1 GTSNPN, CDR2 SVGIG (reference sequence). The junction had 4 bases not matched to a gene; V was cut back by 4 bases and J by 6 bases. CDR3 residues: CAWTRDRGAGELFF. DNA for the CDR3: TGTGCCTGGACAAGGGACAGGGGGGCCGGGGAGCTGTTTTTT.

This clonotype has at least ten counts. This chain links TRBV7-2 with TRBJ2-3; TRBD2 is a possible D gene (5 bases). The CDR3 has 15 residues. Germline-derived CDR1 and CDR2 are SGHTA and FQGNSA. Trimming pared 6 bases from V and 3 bases from J, leaving 16 bases between. This CDR3 reads CASRPIWRATDTQYF. The CDR3 DNA sequence: TGTGCCAGCAGGCCTATATGGCGGGCGACAGATACGCAGTATTTT.

At least ten counts were recorded for this clonotype. V and J are TRBV6-2 or TRBV6-3 and TRBJ1-6, with D unresolved. The germline V and J ends were trimmed by 7 bases and 7 bases, with 17 bases remaining between them. The germline V gene has CDR1 MNHEY and CDR2 SVGEGT. The CDR3 consists of 15 residues. The CDR3 reads CASNNVPGWNSPLHF. DNA of the CDR3: TGTGCCAGCAACAACGTCCCCGGGTGGAATTCACCCCTCCACTTT.

This clonotype was picked up many times. The J gene is TRBJ1-6, the V gene TRBV3-1, with unresolved D. The ends were cut back, 4 bases at V and 8 bases at J, with 9 bases in the middle. CDR3 length: 13 amino acids. CDR1 and CDR2 from the germline V gene are LGHDT and YNNKEL (reference sequence). The CDR3 spells CASSLDRDSPLHF. In nucleotides, the CDR3 is TGTGCCAGCAGCCTGGACCGGGATTCACCCCTCCACTTT.

This clonotype was found many times. The chain recombines TRBV2 with TRBJ1-5, with TRBD1 matching 8 bases. This CDR3 region has 15 residues. Unmatched junction bases numbered 8, after V lost 1 base and J lost 9 bases. Germline V CDR1 and CDR2: SNHLY, FYNNEI. The CDR3 region is CASSEGGQASRPQHF. CDR3 DNA: TGTGCCAGCAGTGAAGGGGGACAGGCAAGCCGGCCCCAGCATTTT.

This clonotype has at least ten counts. The rearrangement links TRBV10-3 to TRBJ1-3; D remains unclear. The length of the CDR3 is 14 residues. Trimming pared 6 bases from V and 1 base from J, leaving 10 bases between. Germline CDR1 is ENHRY and CDR2 is SYGVKD. CDR3 bases: TGTGCCATCAGCTCCGTAGGATCTGGAAACACCATATATTTT. It codes for CAISSVGSGNTIYF.

This clonotype was recorded many times. CDR3 sequence reads: CASSARWDLNTEAFF. The CDR3 DNA sequence: TGTGCCAGCAGCGCCAGATGGGACCTGAACACTGAAGCTTTCTTT. This rearrangement joins TRBV11-2 to TRBJ1-1; a possible D gene is TRBD1 (5 bases). CDR1 is SGHAT, CDR2 FQNNGV, per germline. Trimming cost V 5 bases and J 0 bases, with 13 bases left between them. The CDR3 covers 15 residues. Combining the CDR3 with reference TRBV11-2 and TRBJ1-1 gives the whole variable domain EAGVAQSPRYKIIEKRQSVAFWCNPISGHATLYWYQQILGQGPKLLIQFQNNGVVDDSQLPKDRFSAERLKGVDSTLKIQPAKLEDSAVYLCASSARWDLNTEAFFGQGTRLTVV.

This clonotype was detected many times. V and J are TRBV7-8 and TRBJ2-1; TRBD1 matches at 7 bases. The CDR3 has 16 amino acids. V shed 5 bases and J 4 bases; nucleotides not matched to a gene: 11. Germline lookup yields CDR1 SGHVS and CDR2 FQNEAQ. The CDR3 is CASSPYGGQEYNEQFF. In nucleotides, the CDR3 is TGTGCCAGCAGCCCATATGGTGGACAGGAGTACAATGAGCAGTTCTTC.

The chain joins TRBV2 to TRBJ2-7; D is perhaps TRBD1 or TRBD2 (6 bases each). This CDR3 is 15 amino acids long. V lost 6 bases to trimming and J lost 3 bases, with 18 bases between them. In germline, CDR1 is SNHLY, CDR2 FYNNEI. This chain's CDR3 is CASRTGAIILYEQYF. CDR3 nucleotides: TGTGCCAGCAGGACGGGGGCGATCATACTCTACGAGCAGTACTTC.

The table lists this clonotype with many counts. The V call is TRBV6-1, the J call TRBJ2-5; 9 bases match TRBD1. The junction had 6 bases not matched to a gene; V was cut back by 8 bases and J by 5 bases. Germline V gene data show CDR1 as MNHNS and CDR2 as SASEGT. This CDR3 is 13 amino acids long. The CDR3 DNA is TGTGCCAGCTTAGGGACAGGGTACGAGACCCAGTACTTC. Encoded protein: CASLGTGYETQYF.

This clonotype has just a few counts. This rearrangement joins TRBV2 to TRBJ1-6; TRBD1 might be the D (6 bases). From germline, CDR1 is SNHLY and CDR2 FYNNEI. Trimming cost V 10 bases and J 0 bases, with 10 bases left between them. CDR3 size: 14 residues. The CDR3 spells CATGESSYNSPLHF. As DNA, the CDR3 is TGTGCCACAGGGGAGAGCTCCTATAATTCACCCCTCCACTTT.

The V gene is TRBV6-1, the J gene TRBJ2-7, with a tentative D call TRBD1 (7 bases). The germline CDR1 and CDR2 sequences are MNHNS and SASEGT. The CDR3 spans 15 residues. Trimming removed 5 bases at V and 2 bases at J, with 16 bases between. In DNA form, the CDR3 reads TGTGCCAGCAGTCGAAGCAGGGGGGCCGCCTACGAGCAGTACTTC. It encodes CASSRSRGAAYEQYF.

This clonotype has just a few counts. The CDR3 loop is CANSPRGDDSPLHF. Written as DNA, the CDR3 is TGTGCCAACTCCCCGCGCGGGGACGATTCACCCCTCCACTTT. The genes are TRBV6-1 and TRBJ1-6; TRBD1 is a possible D gene (5 bases). Germline V gene sequence: CDR1 MNHNS, CDR2 SASEGT. V lost 10 bases to trimming and J lost 8 bases, with 18 bases between them. There are 14 residues in the CDR3.

This chain links TRBV3-1 with TRBJ1-5; no firm D call. The CDR3 sequence is 13 residues long. CDR1 and CDR2 (germline): LGHDT, YNNKEL (reference sequence). V was trimmed by 2 bases and J by 5 bases, leaving 7 bases between them. As DNA, the CDR3 is TGTGCCAGCAGCCAATACATCGATCAGCCCCAGCATTTT. It encodes CASSQYIDQPQHF.

This clonotype has a single count. V gene TRBV25-1 combines with J gene TRBJ2-7, with D unresolved. Germline assignment: CDR1 MGHDK and CDR2 SYGVNS. Trimming left V 5 bases short and J 2 bases short, with 13 bases between. The CDR3 covers 14 residues. The CDR3 region has the DNA TGTGCCAGCAGTCCAAACCGGGCCCCCTACGAGCAGTACTTC. It yields the protein CASSPNRAPYEQYF.

V and J are TRBV3-1 and TRBJ1-5; the D is unclear. The CDR3 sequence is 14 residues long. The V end lost 1 base, the J end lost 7 bases, and 11 bases lay between the germline ends. Germline V gene data show CDR1 as LGHDT and CDR2 as YNNKEL (reference sequence). As DNA, the CDR3 is TGTGCCAGCAGCCAAGCTCACGCACGACAGCCCCAGCATTTT. This translates into CASSQAHARQPQHF.

In its sample, this clonotype was seen a few times. J is TRBJ1-4 and V is TRBV20-1, with D hard to call. V dropped 0 bases and J dropped 2 bases, with 13 bases sitting between them. The CDR3 consists of 16 residues. Looked up from germline, CDR1 is DFQATT and CDR2 is SNEGSKA (reference sequence). CDR3 in amino acids: CSARDWGFRTNEKLFF. In DNA, the CDR3 is TGCAGTGCTAGAGATTGGGGATTTAGGACTAATGAAAAACTGTTTTTT.

This clonotype has a count of ten or more. The chain recombines TRBV12-3 or TRBV12-4 with TRBJ2-3; D call uncertain. Trimming cost V 6 bases and J 6 bases, with 10 bases left between them. CDR3 size: 12 residues. The CDR3 loop is CASSPLVDTQYF. DNA for the CDR3: TGTGCCAGCAGCCCGTTGGTGGATACGCAGTATTTT.